A single sample gave rise to the 29 T cell receptor beta chains below, sequenced in a study of T cell repertoires in cytomegalovirus infection. One entry per CDR3 protein results from TCRdb running MiXCR on the reads. The sample has around 440,000 distinct CDR3 sequences, about 10% seen once. Sample: PBMCs. The receptors were sampled from a human donor in good health (CMV status not recorded). Some clones in this sample may be carry-over from other donors' samples.

The genes are TRBV5-6 and TRBJ2-3; the D gene could be TRBD1 or TRBD2 (5 bases each). The germline gives CDR1 SGHDT, CDR2 YYEEEE. V shed 5 bases and J shed 6 bases, with 13 bases lying between them. CDR3 length equals 13 residues. CDR3 bases: TGTGCCAGCAGTTGGCCGGGGACGGATACGCAGTATTTT. Translating it yields CASSWPGTDTQYF.

The table lists this clonotype with many counts. The chain carries TRBV5-6 and TRBJ2-3; D is undetermined. Trimming took off 4 bases at V and 0 bases at J, with 15 bases between the two ends. Germline-derived CDR1 and CDR2 are SGHDT and YYEEEE. The CDR3 contains 16 residues. CDR3 amino acids: CASSRAQQSSTDTQYF. The DNA for the CDR3 is TGTGCCAGCAGCCGGGCCCAACAGTCTAGCACAGATACGCAGTATTTT.

This clonotype came up a few times. The chain uses TRBV28 and TRBJ2-7; 7 bases align to TRBD2. This CDR3 is built from 14 residues. Per germline, CDR1 MDHEN and CDR2 SYDVKM. The CDR3 region is CATLAGPGGDEQYF. As DNA, the CDR3 is TGTGCAACCCTCGCTGGACCGGGAGGTGACGAGCAGTACTTC.

This clonotype came up many times. This CDR3 is CASSFGLTQETQYF. In DNA form, the CDR3 reads TGTGCCAGCAGCTTTGGGCTAACCCAAGAGACCCAGTACTTC. This chain connects TRBV7-2 to TRBJ2-5; D gene unclear. Germline values: CDR1 SGHTA, CDR2 FQGNSA. The CDR3 extends over 14 amino acids. V was shortened by 3 bases and J by 1 base, with 9 bases between the two germline ends.

There are many counts of this clonotype. This chain uses TRBV19 with TRBJ2-1; D may be TRBD1 (6 bases). Trimming cost V 7 bases and J 9 bases, with 22 bases left between them. The CDR3 covers 15 residues. Germline V gene data show CDR1 as LNHDA and CDR2 as SQIVND (reference sequence). CDR3 nucleotide sequence: TGTGCCAGTATCACAGGGTCGGACCTAGGTGGTGAGCAGTTCTTC. Its protein product is CASITGSDLGGEQFF.

Ten or more counts support this clonotype. The chain uses TRBV11-2 and TRBJ1-4; D gene ambiguous. Deletions cut 1 base from V and 8 bases from J, with 8 bases between. CDR3 size: 13 residues. CDR1 SGHAT and CDR2 FQNNGV come from the germline V gene. CDR3: CASSLGIIEKLFF. CDR3 nucleotides: TGTGCCAGCAGCTTAGGAATTATCGAAAAACTGTTTTTT.

The table lists this clonotype with many counts. The chain carries TRBV12-3 or TRBV12-4 and TRBJ1-1; no firm D call. V lost 2 bases and J lost 7, with 5 bases in between. This CDR3 has 11 residues. The DNA of the CDR3 is TGTGCCAGCAGTTTACGGGGTGAAGCTTTCTTT. As protein: CASSLRGEAFF.

This clonotype appeared many times. The chain combines TRBV24-1 with TRBJ1-1; possibly TRBD1 for D (5 bases). Germline V gene sequence: CDR1 KGHDR, CDR2 SFDVKD. CDR3 length: 16 amino acids. V was shortened by 0 bases and J by 5 bases, with 15 bases between the two germline ends. The CDR3 is CATSDLPFRGGTEAFF. CDR3 in DNA: TGTGCCACCAGTGATTTGCCCTTTAGGGGAGGGACTGAAGCTTTCTTT.

The sample holds many counts of this clonotype. This sequence joins TRBV28 and TRBJ2-3, with D possibly matching TRBD2 (5 bases). The CDR3 has 17 amino acids. CDR1 is MDHEN, CDR2 SYDVKM, per germline. V was trimmed by 4 bases and J by 5 bases, leaving 22 bases between them. Written as DNA, the CDR3 is TGTGCCAGCAGTTCGGGGATGGGCCGGGATTCTCAAGATACGCAGTATTTT. It encodes CASSSGMGRDSQDTQYF.

The chain is built from TRBV5-6 and TRBJ1-1, with D perhaps matching TRBD1 (5 bases). V shed 4 bases and J shed 8 bases, with 15 bases lying between them. Germline V gene lookup returns CDR1 SGHDT and CDR2 YYEEEE. CDR3 length: 13 amino acids. The CDR3 spells CASSPGRGSEAFF. DNA of the CDR3: TGTGCCAGCAGCCCTGGTCGGGGGAGCGAAGCTTTCTTT.

This clonotype appeared a few times. The chain joins TRBV15 to TRBJ2-7; the match to TRBD1 covers 10 bases. The germline V gene encodes CDR1 LNHNV and CDR2 YYDKDF (reference sequence). CDR3 length: 16 residues. After removal of 3 bases from V and 1 base from J, the junction contained 6 bases not matched to a gene. The CDR3 nucleotides are TGTGCCACCAGCAGTGGGACAGGGGTTTTATCCTACGAGCAGTACTTC. This translates into CATSSGTGVLSYEQYF.

This clonotype was detected a few times. V is TRBV19 and J is TRBJ2-7; 7 bases are shared with TRBD1. This CDR3 is 11 amino acids long. V dropped 9 bases and J dropped 12; count of bases not matched to a gene: 11. Germline V lookup: CDR1 LNHDA, CDR2 SQIVND (reference sequence). The DNA of the CDR3 is TGTGCCAGCTCCACGGGACAGTCTCTGTACTTC. It yields the protein CASSTGQSLYF.

The table lists this clonotype with many counts. The V gene is TRBV11-2, the J gene TRBJ2-3; a weak D match, TRBD2 (6 bases). Germline V gives CDR1 SGHAT, CDR2 FQNNGV. Trimming cost V 1 base and J 2 bases, with 25 bases left between them. CDR3 length: 20 residues. CDR3 nucleotides: TGTGCCAGCAGCTTAGGGGCGGGGTACTCACAGAGGATGGTCACAGATACGCAGTATTTT. This codes for CASSLGAGYSQRMVTDTQYF. The whole variable domain, filled in from reference TRBV11-2 and TRBJ2-3, reads EAGVAQSPRYKIIEKRQSVAFWCNPISGHATLYWYQQILGQGPKLLIQFQNNGVVDDSQLPKDRFSAERLKGVDSTLKIQPAKLEDSAVYLCASSLGAGYSQRMVTDTQYFGPGTRLTVL.

This clonotype has at least ten counts. The J gene is TRBJ2-3, the V gene TRBV27, with 7 bases that match TRBD1. CDR1 is MNHEY and CDR2 is SMNVEV in the germline V gene (reference sequence). V lost 8 bases, J lost 4 bases, and 9 bases stayed unmatched. The CDR3 length is 14 residues. Written as DNA, the CDR3 is TGTGCCAGCCGAAGGGGGCGCGTTTCAGATACGCAGTATTTT. It codes for CASRRGRVSDTQYF.

The sample holds many counts of this clonotype. The chain couples TRBV7-9 to TRBJ1-2; D gene uncertain. Germline V gene lookup returns CDR1 SEHNR and CDR2 FQNEAQ (reference sequence). The ends were cut back, 5 bases at V and 4 bases at J, with 14 bases in the middle. This CDR3 is 14 amino acids long. In DNA, the CDR3 is TGTGCCAGCAGCCGCCCGGCGGAGGCCTATGGCTACACCTTC. Protein: CASSRPAEAYGYTF.

This clonotype was recorded many times. This chain uses TRBV19 with TRBJ1-2, with D possibly TRBD1 on 5 matching bases. This CDR3 has 13 residues. V gave up 8 bases and J gave up 1 base, with 11 bases separating them. Per the germline V gene, CDR1 is LNHDA and CDR2 is SQIVND (reference sequence). The CDR3 is CASGARGNYGYTF. In DNA, the CDR3 is TGTGCCAGTGGGGCGAGGGGTAACTATGGCTACACCTTC.

V and J are TRBV20-1 and TRBJ2-2, with a possible D match to TRBD2 (5 bases). The ends were cut back, 1 base at V and 4 bases at J, with 10 bases in the middle. This CDR3 contains 14 residues. Germline V lookup: CDR1 DFQATT, CDR2 SNEGSKA (reference sequence). DNA of the CDR3: TGCAGTGCTAGAGCTGGAGGTGGCACCGGGGAGCTGTTTTTT. This encodes CSARAGGGTGELFF.

The sample holds many counts of this clonotype. J is TRBJ1-2 and V is TRBV7-9; 11 nucleotides agree with TRBD1. The V segment lost 4 bases and the J segment 6 bases; nucleotides outside the gene matches: 7. The length of the CDR3 is 15 residues. Germline assignment: CDR1 SEHNR and CDR2 FQNEAQ (reference sequence). The CDR3 nucleotides read TGTGCCAGCAGCTCCAGGGACAGGGGGTCTAATGGCTACACCTTC. It specifies CASSSRDRGSNGYTF.

This clonotype showed up many times. The rearrangement uses TRBV19 and TRBJ2-5; TRBD1 is a possible D gene (5 bases). Per germline, CDR1 LNHDA and CDR2 SQIVND (reference sequence). The CDR3 sequence is 16 residues long. Trimming removed 2 bases at V and 3 bases at J, with 16 bases between. The CDR3 loop is CASSIRAGRVEETQYF. For the CDR3, the DNA is TGTGCCAGTAGTATAAGGGCTGGCAGGGTGGAAGAGACCCAGTACTTC.

V gene TRBV6-1 combines with J gene TRBJ2-3; unclear D gene. V lost 3 bases and J lost 5, with 12 bases in between. This CDR3 has 14 residues. Germline CDR1 and CDR2: MNHNS and SASEGT. The CDR3 DNA sequence: TGTGCCAGCAGTGAGGGCCTTAGGGTAGATACGCAGTATTTT. Translated: CASSEGLRVDTQYF.

At least ten counts were recorded for this clonotype. V usage is TRBV20-1 and J usage is TRBJ2-3; D unclear. The CDR3 sequence is 11 residues long. V was pared by 5 bases and J by 3 bases, with 6 bases between. Germline-derived CDR1 and CDR2 are DFQATT and SNEGSKA (reference sequence). In DNA, the CDR3 is TGCAGTGCTTACGTGACAGATACGCAGTATTTT. Its protein is CSAYVTDTQYF.

V is TRBV3-1 and J is TRBJ2-7, with unresolved D. The CDR3 is made up of 13 amino acids. The V gene lost 1 base and the J gene lost 6 bases, with 10 bases spanning the gap. Germline values: CDR1 LGHDT, CDR2 YNNKEL (reference sequence). CDR3 sequence: CASSQGPRAEQYF. In DNA, the CDR3 is TGTGCCAGCAGCCAAGGCCCCCGTGCCGAGCAGTACTTC.

This clonotype showed up many times. The gene calls are TRBV10-3 and TRBJ1-5; D is undetermined. This CDR3 has 13 amino acids. Germline CDR1 is ENHRY and CDR2 is SYGVKD. V gave up 2 bases and J gave up 1 base, with 3 bases separating them. Here the CDR3 DNA reads TGTGCCATCAGTGAGGAGAGCAATCAGCCCCAGCATTTT. Translated: CAISEESNQPQHF.

This clonotype was detected only a few times. This rearrangement joins TRBV2 to TRBJ2-4; D not resolved. The CDR3 totals 17 residues. Per the germline V gene, CDR1 is SNHLY and CDR2 is FYNNEI. Trimming stripped 3 bases from V and 0 bases from J, with 15 bases between. For the CDR3, the DNA is TGTGCCAGCAGTGAGGGGAAAATCCTCCTAGCCAAAAACATTCAGTACTTC. Its translation: CASSEGKILLAKNIQYF.

The chain combines TRBV28 with TRBJ2-7, with 8 nucleotides matching TRBD2. V shed 7 bases and J 4 bases; nucleotides not matched to a gene: 15. Looked up from germline, CDR1 is MDHEN and CDR2 is SYDVKM. This CDR3 spans 16 amino acids. This CDR3 reads CASNSPGTSGLYEQYF. The CDR3 bases are TGTGCCAGCAATTCACCGGGAACTAGCGGATTATACGAGCAGTACTTC.

The rearrangement joins TRBV5-4 to TRBJ2-1; D is uncertain. Trimming cost V 3 bases and J 9 bases, with 13 bases left between them. The CDR3 has 13 residues. Germline V gene lookup returns CDR1 SGHNT and CDR2 YYREEE (reference sequence). The CDR3 DNA reads TGTGCCAGCAGCTCAGGACCCATTATTGAGCAGTTCTTC. Translated: CASSSGPIIEQFF.

Ten or more counts support this clonotype. The chain carries TRBV27 and TRBJ2-7, with D possibly TRBD2 on 6 matching bases. Germline V CDR1 and CDR2: MNHEY, SMNVEV (reference sequence). V shed 2 bases and J shed 2 bases, with 13 bases lying between them. There are 15 residues in the CDR3. CDR3 in DNA: TGTGCCAGCAGTTTAAGTGGAGGGCAGGCCTACGAGCAGTACTTC. Translated, it gives CASSLSGGQAYEQYF.

This clonotype was recorded a few times. The chain recombines TRBV11-2 with TRBJ2-5, with D possibly being TRBD2 (6 bases). V lost 3 bases, J lost 2 bases, and 16 bases lay in between. This CDR3 contains 16 residues. Germline lookup yields CDR1 SGHAT and CDR2 FQNNGV. The CDR3 region is CASSFEGGTLQETQYF. CDR3 nucleotides: TGTGCCAGCAGCTTCGAGGGTGGGACTTTGCAAGAGACCCAGTACTTC.

This clonotype was recorded many times. This sequence joins TRBV19 and TRBJ2-7; 10 positions match TRBD1. The germline gives CDR1 LNHDA, CDR2 SQIVND (reference sequence). Trimming cost V 6 bases and J 3 bases; bases outside gene matches: 8. The CDR3 has 15 amino acids. In DNA form, the CDR3 reads TGTGCCAGTAGGACCGGGACAGGGGTTCTCTACGAGCAGTACTTC. Translating gives CASRTGTGVLYEQYF.